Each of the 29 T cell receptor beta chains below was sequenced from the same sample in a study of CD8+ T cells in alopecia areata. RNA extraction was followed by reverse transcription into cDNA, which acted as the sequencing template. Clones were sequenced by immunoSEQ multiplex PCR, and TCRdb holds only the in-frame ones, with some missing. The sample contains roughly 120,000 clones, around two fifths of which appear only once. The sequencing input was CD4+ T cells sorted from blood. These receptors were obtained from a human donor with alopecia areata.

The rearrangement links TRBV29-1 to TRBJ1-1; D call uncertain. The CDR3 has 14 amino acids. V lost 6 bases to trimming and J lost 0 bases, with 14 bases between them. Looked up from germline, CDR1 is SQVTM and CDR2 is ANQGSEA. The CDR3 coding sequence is TGCAGCGTAGGAGTGGACGGCCTGAACACTGAAGCTTTCTTT. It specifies CSVGVDGLNTEAFF.

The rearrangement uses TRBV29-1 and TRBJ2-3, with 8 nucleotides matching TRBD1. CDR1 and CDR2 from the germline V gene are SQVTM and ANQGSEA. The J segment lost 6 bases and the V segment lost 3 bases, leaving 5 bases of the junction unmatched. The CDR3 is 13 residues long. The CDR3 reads CSVDRGRGDTQYF. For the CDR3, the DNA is TGCAGCGTTGACAGGGGGCGAGGGGATACGCAGTATTTT.

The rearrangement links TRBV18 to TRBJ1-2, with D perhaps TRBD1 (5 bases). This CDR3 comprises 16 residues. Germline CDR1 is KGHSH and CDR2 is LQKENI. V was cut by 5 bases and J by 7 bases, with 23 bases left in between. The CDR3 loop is CASSTNGGATPVGYTF. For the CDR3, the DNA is TGTGCCAGCTCAACTAACGGTGGGGCTACTCCGGTTGGCTACACCTTC.

The CDR3 protein is CASTSSRQNYGYTF. DNA of the CDR3: TGTGCCAGCACCTCAAGTAGACAGAACTATGGCTACACCTTC. The chain is built from TRBV2 and TRBJ1-2; TRBD1 is a possible D gene (5 bases). Germline CDR1 reads SNHLY; CDR2 reads FYNNEI. CDR3 length equals 14 residues. Trimming pared 7 bases from V and 2 bases from J, leaving 14 bases between.

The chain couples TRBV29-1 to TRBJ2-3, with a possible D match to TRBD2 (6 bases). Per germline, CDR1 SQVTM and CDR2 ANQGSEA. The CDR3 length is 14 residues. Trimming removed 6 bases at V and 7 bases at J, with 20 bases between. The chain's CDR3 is CSVAGTQGGYTQYF. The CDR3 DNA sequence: TGCAGCGTGGCCGGGACCCAGGGAGGTTATACGCAGTATTTT.

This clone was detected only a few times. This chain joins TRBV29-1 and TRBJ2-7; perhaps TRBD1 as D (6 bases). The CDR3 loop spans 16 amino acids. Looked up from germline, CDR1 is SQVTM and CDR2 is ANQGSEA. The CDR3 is CSANIRGQPLSYEQYF. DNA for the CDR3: TGCAGTGCCAATATAAGAGGACAGCCACTCTCCTACGAGCAGTACTTC.

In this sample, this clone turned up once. For the CDR3, the DNA is TGTGCCAGCATGTTAGAGGGACAGGGGAATTTCTATGGCTACACCTTC. Its protein is CASMLEGQGNFYGYTF. The V gene is TRBV6-6, the J gene TRBJ1-2, with 10 bases fitting TRBD1. V lost 7 bases, J lost 4 bases, and 12 bases stayed unmatched. This CDR3 spans 16 amino acids. The germline gives CDR1 MNHNY, CDR2 SVGAGI (reference sequence).

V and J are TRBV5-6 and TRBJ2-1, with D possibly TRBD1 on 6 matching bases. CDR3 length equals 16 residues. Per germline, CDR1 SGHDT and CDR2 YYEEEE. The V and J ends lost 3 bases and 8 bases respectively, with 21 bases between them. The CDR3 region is CASSYRTALQGDEQFF. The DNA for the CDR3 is TGTGCCAGCAGCTATCGGACAGCCCTTCAGGGTGATGAGCAGTTCTTC.

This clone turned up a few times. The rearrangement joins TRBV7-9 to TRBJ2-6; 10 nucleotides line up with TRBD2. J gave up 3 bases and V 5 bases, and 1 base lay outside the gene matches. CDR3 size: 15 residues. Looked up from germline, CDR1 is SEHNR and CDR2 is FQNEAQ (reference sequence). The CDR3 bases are TGTGCCAGCAGCCCTAGCGGGAGTGGGGCCAACGTCCTGACTTTC. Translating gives CASSPSGSGANVLTF.

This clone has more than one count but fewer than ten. The CDR3 region has the DNA TGTGCCAGCAGTTTCCAGGGGAATTCACCCCTCCACTTT. It specifies CASSFQGNSPLHF. The V and J genes are TRBV28 and TRBJ1-6, with D maybe TRBD1 (6 bases). This CDR3 has 13 amino acids. V was clipped by 3 bases and J by 7 bases, with 7 bases between them. Germline V CDR1 and CDR2: MDHEN, SYDVKM.

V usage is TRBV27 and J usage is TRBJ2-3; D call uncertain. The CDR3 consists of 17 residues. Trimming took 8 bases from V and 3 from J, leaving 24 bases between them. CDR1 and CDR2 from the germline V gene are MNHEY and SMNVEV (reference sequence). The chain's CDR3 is CASPKPLWIRRTDTQYF. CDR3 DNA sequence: TGTGCCAGCCCTAAACCCTTGTGGATCCGGAGAACAGATACGCAGTATTTT.

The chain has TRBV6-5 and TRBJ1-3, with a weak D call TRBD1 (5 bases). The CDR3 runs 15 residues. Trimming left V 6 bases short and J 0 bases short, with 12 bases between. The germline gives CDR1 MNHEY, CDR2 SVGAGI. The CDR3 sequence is CASSGRGVSGNTIYF. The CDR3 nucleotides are TGTGCCAGCAGCGGCCGGGGGGTCTCTGGAAACACCATATATTTT.

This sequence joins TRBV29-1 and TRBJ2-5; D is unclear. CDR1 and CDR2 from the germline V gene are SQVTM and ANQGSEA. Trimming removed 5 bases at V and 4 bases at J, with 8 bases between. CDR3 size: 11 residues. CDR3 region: CSVSFGETQYF. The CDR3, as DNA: TGCAGCGTTTCATTTGGAGAGACCCAGTACTTC.

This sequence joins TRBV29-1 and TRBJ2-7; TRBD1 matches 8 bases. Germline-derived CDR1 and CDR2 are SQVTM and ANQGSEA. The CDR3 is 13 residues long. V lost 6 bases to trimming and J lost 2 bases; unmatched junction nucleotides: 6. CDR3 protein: CSVTQGAPYEQYF. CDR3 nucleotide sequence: TGCAGCGTGACCCAGGGGGCCCCCTACGAGCAGTACTTC.

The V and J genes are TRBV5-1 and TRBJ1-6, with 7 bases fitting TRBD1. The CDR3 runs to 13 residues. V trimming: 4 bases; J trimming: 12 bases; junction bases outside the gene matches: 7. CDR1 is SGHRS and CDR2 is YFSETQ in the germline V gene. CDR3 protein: CASSLGQLQPLHF. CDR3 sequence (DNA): TGCGCCAGCAGCCTGGGACAGCTCCAACCCCTCCACTTT.

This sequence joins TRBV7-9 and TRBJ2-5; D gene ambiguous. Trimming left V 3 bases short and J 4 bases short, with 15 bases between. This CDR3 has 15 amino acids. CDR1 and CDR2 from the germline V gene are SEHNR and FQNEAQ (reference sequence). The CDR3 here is CASSLGSSGSETQYF. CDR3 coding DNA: TGTGCCAGCAGCTTGGGATCCAGTGGATCAGAGACCCAGTACTTC.

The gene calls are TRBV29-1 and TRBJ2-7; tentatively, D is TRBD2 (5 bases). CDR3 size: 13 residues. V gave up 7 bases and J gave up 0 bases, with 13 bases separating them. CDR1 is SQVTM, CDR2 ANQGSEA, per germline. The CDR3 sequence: CSAVAGGSYEQYF. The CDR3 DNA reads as TGCAGCGCCGTGGCAGGAGGCTCCTACGAGCAGTACTTC.

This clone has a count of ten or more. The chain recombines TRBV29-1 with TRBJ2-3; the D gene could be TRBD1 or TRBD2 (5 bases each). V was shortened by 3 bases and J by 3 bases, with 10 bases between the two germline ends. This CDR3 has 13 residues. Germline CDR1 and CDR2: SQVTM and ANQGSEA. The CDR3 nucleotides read TGCAGCGTTGACAACGGGGCTACAGATACGCAGTATTTT. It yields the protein CSVDNGATDTQYF.

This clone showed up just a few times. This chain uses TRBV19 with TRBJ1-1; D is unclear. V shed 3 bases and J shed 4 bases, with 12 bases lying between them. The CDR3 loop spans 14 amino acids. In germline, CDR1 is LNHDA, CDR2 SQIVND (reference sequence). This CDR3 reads CASSIRRGGTEAFF. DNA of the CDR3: TGTGCCAGTAGTATTCGGAGAGGCGGCACTGAAGCTTTCTTT.

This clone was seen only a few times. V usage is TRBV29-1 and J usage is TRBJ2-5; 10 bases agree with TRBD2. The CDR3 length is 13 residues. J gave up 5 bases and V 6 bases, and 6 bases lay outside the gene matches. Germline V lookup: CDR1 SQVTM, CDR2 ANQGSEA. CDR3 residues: CSVTGLAVETQYF. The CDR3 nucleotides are TGCAGCGTAACCGGACTAGCGGTGGAGACCCAGTACTTC.

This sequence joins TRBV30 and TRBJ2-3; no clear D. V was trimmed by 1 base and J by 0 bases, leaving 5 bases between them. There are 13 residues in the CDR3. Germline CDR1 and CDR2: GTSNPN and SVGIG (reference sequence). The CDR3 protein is CAWSEGSTDTQYF. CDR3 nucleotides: TGTGCCTGGAGTGAGGGCAGCACAGATACGCAGTATTTT.

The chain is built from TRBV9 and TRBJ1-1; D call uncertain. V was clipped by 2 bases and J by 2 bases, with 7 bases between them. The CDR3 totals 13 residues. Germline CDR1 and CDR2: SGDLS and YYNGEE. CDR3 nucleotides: TGTGCCAGCAGCGTTCAGACTAACACTGAAGCTTTCTTT. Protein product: CASSVQTNTEAFF.

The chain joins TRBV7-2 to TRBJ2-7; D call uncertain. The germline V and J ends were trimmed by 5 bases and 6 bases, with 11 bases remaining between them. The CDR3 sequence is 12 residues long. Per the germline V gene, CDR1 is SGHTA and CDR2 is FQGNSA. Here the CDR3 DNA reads TGTGCCAGCAGCCCTTACTCACGCGAGCAGTACTTC. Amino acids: CASSPYSREQYF. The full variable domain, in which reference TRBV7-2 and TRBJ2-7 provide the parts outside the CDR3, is GAGVSQSPSNKVTEKGKDVELRCDPISGHTALYWYRQSLGQGLEFLIYFQGNSAPDKSGLPSDRFSAERTGGSVSTLTIQRTQQEDSAVYLCASSPYSREQYFGPGTRLTVT.

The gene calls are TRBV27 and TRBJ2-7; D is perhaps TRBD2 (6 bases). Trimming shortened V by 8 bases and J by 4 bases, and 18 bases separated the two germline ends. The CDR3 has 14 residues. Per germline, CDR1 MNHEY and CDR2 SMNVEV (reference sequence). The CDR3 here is CASGRTTRQYEQYF. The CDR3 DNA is TGTGCCAGCGGGCGGACTACCCGTCAATACGAGCAGTACTTC.

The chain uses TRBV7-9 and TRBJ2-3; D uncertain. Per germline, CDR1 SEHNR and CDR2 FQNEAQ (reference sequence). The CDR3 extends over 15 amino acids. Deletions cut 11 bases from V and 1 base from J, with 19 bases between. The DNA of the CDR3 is TGTGCCCCCGGGCCCTCCTGGGTCGGCACAGATACGCAGTATTTT. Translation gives CAPGPSWVGTDTQYF.

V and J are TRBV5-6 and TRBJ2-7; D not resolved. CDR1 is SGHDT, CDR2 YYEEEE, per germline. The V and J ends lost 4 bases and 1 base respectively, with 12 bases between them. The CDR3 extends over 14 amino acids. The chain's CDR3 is CASSARLGSYEQYF. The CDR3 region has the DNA TGTGCCAGCAGCGCGCGACTGGGGTCCTACGAGCAGTACTTC.

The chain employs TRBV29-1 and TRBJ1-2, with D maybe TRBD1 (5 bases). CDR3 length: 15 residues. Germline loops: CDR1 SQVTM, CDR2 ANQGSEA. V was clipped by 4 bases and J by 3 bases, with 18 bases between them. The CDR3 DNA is TGCAGCGTTGGAAGGTCAGGGACGAAGGACTATGGCTACACCTTC. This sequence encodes CSVGRSGTKDYGYTF.

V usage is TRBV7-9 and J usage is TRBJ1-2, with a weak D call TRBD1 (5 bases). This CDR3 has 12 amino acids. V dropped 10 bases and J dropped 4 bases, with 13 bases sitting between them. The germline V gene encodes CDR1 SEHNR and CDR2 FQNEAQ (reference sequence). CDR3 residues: CAMQAGPYGYTF. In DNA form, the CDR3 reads TGTGCCATGCAAGCAGGGCCCTATGGCTACACCTTC. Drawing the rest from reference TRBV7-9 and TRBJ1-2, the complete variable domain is DTGVSQNPRHKITKRGQNVTFRCDPISEHNRLYWYRQTLGQGPEFLTYFQNEAQLEKSRLLSDRFSAERPKGSFSTLEIQRTEQGDSAMYLCAMQAGPYGYTFGSGTRLTVV.

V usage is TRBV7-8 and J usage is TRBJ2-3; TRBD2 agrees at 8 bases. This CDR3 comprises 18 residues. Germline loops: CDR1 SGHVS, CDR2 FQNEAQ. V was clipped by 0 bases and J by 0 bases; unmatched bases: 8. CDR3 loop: CASSLARLARTSTDTQYF. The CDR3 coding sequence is TGTGCCAGCAGCTTAGCGAGACTAGCGCGCACTAGCACAGATACGCAGTATTTT.